These 27 T cell receptor beta chains originate from one sample sequenced in a study of CD8+ T cells in alopecia areata. RNA was isolated and reverse transcribed to cDNA, the sequencing template. Produced via immunoSEQ multiplex PCR; TCRdb's table is partial and in-frame only. The sample includes around 180,000 clones, approximately 61% of them seen just once. Regarding treatment: oral pan-JAK inhibitor, 5-10 mg twice daily. Sample: CD4+ T cells sorted from blood, taken at week 24, from a patient treated with tofacitinib. These receptors were obtained from a human donor with alopecia areata.

The rearrangement joins TRBV6-5 to TRBJ1-6; the match to TRBD1 covers 8 bases. Per the germline V gene, CDR1 is MNHEY and CDR2 is SVGAGI. Unmatched junction bases numbered 7, after V lost 4 bases and J lost 5 bases. The CDR3 spans 16 residues. DNA for the CDR3: TGTGCCAGCAGTTGGACAGGGCGGATGAATAATTCACCCCTCCACTTT. Translated, it gives CASSWTGRMNNSPLHF.

The chain links TRBV2 to TRBJ1-1, with 7 bases identical to TRBD1. This CDR3 has 15 residues. Germline V gene data show CDR1 as SNHLY and CDR2 as FYNNEI. Trimming took 2 bases from V and 3 from J; bases not matched to a gene: 6. The CDR3 nucleotides are TGTGCCAGCAGTGAAAGACAGGGCGGGTACACTGAAGCTTTCTTT. Protein: CASSERQGGYTEAFF.

The V gene is TRBV11-2, the J gene TRBJ2-7, with D perhaps matching TRBD1 (5 bases). The CDR3 is 13 amino acids. V was trimmed by 1 base and J by 2 bases, leaving 6 bases between them. Germline-derived CDR1 and CDR2 are SGHAT and FQNNGV. The CDR3 nucleotides read TGTGCCAGCAGCTTAGGACAGACCTACGAGCAGTACTTC. This translates into CASSLGQTYEQYF.

This clone was recorded a few times. The J gene is TRBJ1-6, the V gene TRBV7-2; D uncertain. Trimming stripped 2 bases from V and 6 bases from J, with 11 bases between. In germline, CDR1 is SGHTA, CDR2 FQGNSA. CDR3 length: 15 residues. CDR3 sequence: CASSLSKQPNSPLHF. Here the CDR3 DNA reads TGTGCCAGCAGCTTAAGCAAACAGCCTAATTCACCCCTCCACTTT.

The chain recombines TRBV4-3 with TRBJ1-6; possible D gene TRBD1, 5 bases. Trimming removed 1 base from V and 8 bases from J, with 9 bases in between. The CDR3 contains 14 residues. The germline CDR1 and CDR2 sequences are LGHNA and YSLEER. CDR3: CASSQAQGDSPLHF. The CDR3 bases are TGCGCCAGCAGCCAAGCCCAGGGAGATTCACCCCTCCACTTT.

The CDR3 DNA follows: TGTGCCAGCAAGGTATCCTCTGGGGCCAACGTCCTGACTTTC. Translating gives CASKVSSGANVLTF. The chain links TRBV27 to TRBJ2-6; no clear D. From germline, CDR1 is MNHEY and CDR2 SMNVEV (reference sequence). Trimming stripped 7 bases from V and 0 bases from J, with 7 bases between. The CDR3 spans 14 residues.

This sequence joins TRBV7-9 and TRBJ2-3; D ambiguous. CDR1 and CDR2 (germline): SEHNR, FQNEAQ (reference sequence). There are 16 residues in the CDR3. The V gene lost 1 base and the J gene lost 1 base, with 12 bases spanning the gap. For the CDR3, the DNA is TGTGCCAGCAGCTTAGGTTTAGGTGGGGGCACAGATACGCAGTATTTT. It yields the protein CASSLGLGGGTDTQYF.

The chain has TRBV11-2 and TRBJ2-2, with D unresolved. The length of the CDR3 is 15 residues. V dropped 3 bases and J dropped 5 bases, with 13 bases sitting between them. Looked up from germline, CDR1 is SGHAT and CDR2 is FQNNGV. The CDR3 protein is CASSFSQERTGELFF. CDR3 DNA: TGTGCCAGCAGCTTTTCGCAGGAGAGGACCGGGGAGCTGTTTTTT.

The chain employs TRBV18 and TRBJ2-1; D not certain. Per the germline V gene, CDR1 is KGHSH and CDR2 is LQKENI. V lost 2 bases, J lost 5 bases, and 7 bases lay in between. CDR3 length: 13 amino acids. The CDR3 region is CASSPKTDNEQFF. The CDR3 DNA reads as TGTGCCAGCTCACCAAAGACGGACAATGAGCAGTTCTTC.

The V gene is TRBV5-1, the J gene TRBJ1-2; D uncertain. The CDR3 runs 13 residues. The germline V gene has CDR1 SGHRS and CDR2 YFSETQ. Trimming removed 7 bases at V and 8 bases at J, with 18 bases between. The chain's CDR3 is CASSPRTAWGYTF. CDR3 coding DNA: TGCGCCAGCTCACCAAGGACGGCCTGGGGCTACACCTTC.

The chain links TRBV2 to TRBJ1-5; TRBD1 agrees at 9 bases. V shed 7 bases, J shed 6 bases, and the junction held 10 bases outside the gene matches. The CDR3 covers 15 residues. Per germline, CDR1 SNHLY and CDR2 FYNNEI. CDR3 in amino acids: CASTRDRVEGQPQHF. The CDR3 coding sequence is TGTGCCAGCACCCGGGACAGGGTAGAAGGTCAGCCCCAGCATTTT.

The chain joins TRBV7-2 to TRBJ2-7, with a possible D match to TRBD1 (5 bases). The V gene's germline CDR1 is SGHTA and CDR2 FQGNSA. The V end lost 1 base, the J end lost 3 bases, and 7 bases lay between the germline ends. There are 13 residues in the CDR3. The CDR3 region has the DNA TGTGCCAGCAGCTTAGGAAGGGGCTACGAGCAGTACTTC. It encodes CASSLGRGYEQYF.

The J gene is TRBJ1-1, the V gene TRBV29-1, with no clear D. CDR1 is SQVTM, CDR2 ANQGSEA, per germline. Deletions cut 7 bases from V and 1 base from J, with 13 bases between. This CDR3 contains 13 residues. The CDR3 reads CSARPRANTEAFF. DNA for the CDR3: TGCAGCGCACGCCCCCGGGCGAACACTGAAGCTTTCTTT.

The V call is TRBV7-2, the J call TRBJ2-4; no firm D call. Looked up from germline, CDR1 is SGHTA and CDR2 is FQGNSA. This CDR3 is 13 amino acids long. V lost 2 bases, J lost 8 bases, and 10 bases lay in between. This CDR3 is CASSLSVWDIQYF. CDR3 bases: TGTGCCAGCAGCTTATCAGTGTGGGACATTCAGTACTTC.

This chain links TRBV2 with TRBJ2-1; 8 nucleotides align to TRBD2. The V segment lost 1 base and the J segment 9 bases; nucleotides outside the gene matches: 14. CDR1 is SNHLY and CDR2 is FYNNEI in the germline V gene. The CDR3 spans 17 residues. CDR3 bases: TGTGCCAGCAGTGAAGTTAGTCCGGGACTAGATAGTTCTGAGCAGTTCTTC. It yields the protein CASSEVSPGLDSSEQFF.

This chain links TRBV9 with TRBJ2-2, with 8 bases identical to TRBD2. This CDR3 spans 16 amino acids. V lost 4 bases, J lost 6 bases, and 11 bases stayed unmatched. Germline V lookup: CDR1 SGDLS, CDR2 YYNGEE. This CDR3 is CASSLPPGRGAGELFF. The CDR3 bases are TGTGCCAGCAGCCTCCCCCCGGGGCGGGGGGCCGGGGAGCTGTTTTTT.

This clone was picked up a small number of times. The chain has TRBV5-1 and TRBJ1-1; 7 bases fit TRBD1. This CDR3 contains 16 residues. Per the germline V gene, CDR1 is SGHRS and CDR2 is YFSETQ. The trim removed 1 base at V and 1 base at J, leaving 7 bases unmatched. CDR3 bases: TGCGCCAGCAGCTTGAGACAGGGAGTAACGAACACTGAAGCTTTCTTT. Translated: CASSLRQGVTNTEAFF.

This rearrangement joins TRBV6-6 to TRBJ1-6; unclear D gene. V lost 0 bases, J lost 8 bases, and 8 bases lay in between. From germline, CDR1 is MNHNY and CDR2 SVGAGI (reference sequence). The CDR3 contains 14 residues. The CDR3 nucleotides are TGTGCCAGCAGTTACTCGGCGTCGTATTCACCCCTCCACTTT. Residues: CASSYSASYSPLHF.

This clone has a handful of counts. The rearrangement links TRBV4-2 to TRBJ2-1; 7 bases align to TRBD1. Germline CDR1 reads LGHNA; CDR2 reads YNFKEQ. Losses at the gene ends were 0 bases for V and 5 bases for J; bases not matched to a gene: 10. CDR3 length equals 17 residues. CDR3 DNA sequence: TGTGCCAGCAGCCAAGATATCAACAGGGGATCTCACAATGAGCAGTTCTTC. Protein: CASSQDINRGSHNEQFF.

The rearrangement joins TRBV7-6 to TRBJ2-7; 10 bases line up with TRBD1. With 4 bases clipped from V and 6 bases from J, the junction kept 3 bases outside the gene matches. The germline V gene encodes CDR1 SGHVS and CDR2 FNYEAQ. The CDR3 length is 13 residues. The CDR3 region is CASSSGQGFEQYF. The CDR3 DNA reads TGTGCCAGCAGCTCGGGACAGGGGTTCGAGCAGTACTTC.

The chain carries TRBV15 and TRBJ2-5; D is ambiguous. The V gene lost 4 bases and the J gene lost 0 bases, with 3 bases spanning the gap. This CDR3 is 12 amino acids long. Germline V CDR1 and CDR2: LNHNV, YYDKDF (reference sequence). DNA of the CDR3: TGTGCCACCAGCACAGACCAAGAGACCCAGTACTTC. Its translation: CATSTDQETQYF.

The chain has TRBV29-1 and TRBJ2-3, with 10 bases aligning to TRBD2. The germline V gene encodes CDR1 SQVTM and CDR2 ANQGSEA. The CDR3 is 18 residues long. J lost 0 bases, V lost 3 bases, and 12 bases had no gene match. This CDR3 is CSVDGGRGLATSTDTQYF. CDR3 DNA: TGCAGCGTTGACGGTGGACGGGGACTAGCGACGAGCACAGATACGCAGTATTTT.

J is TRBJ1-1 and V is TRBV29-1; D is unclear. This CDR3 region has 12 residues. With 5 bases removed from V and 4 bases from J, the gap between germline ends came to 11 bases. Germline V gene lookup returns CDR1 SQVTM and CDR2 ANQGSEA. The CDR3 region is CSVLVSGTEAFF. The DNA of the CDR3 is TGCAGCGTTCTGGTGTCGGGCACTGAAGCTTTCTTT. Supplemented by reference TRBV29-1 and TRBJ1-1, the full variable domain reads SAVISQKPSRDICQRGTSLTIQCQVDSQVTMMFWYRQQPGQSLTLIATANQGSEATYESGFVIDKFPISRPNLTFSTLTVSNMSPEDSSIYLCSVLVSGTEAFFGQGTRLTVV.

The chain couples TRBV30 to TRBJ2-7; D gene unclear. Germline assignment: CDR1 GTSNPN and CDR2 SVGIG (reference sequence). The V end lost 7 bases, the J end lost 5 bases, and 15 bases lay between the germline ends. The CDR3 has 12 residues. The CDR3 DNA reads TGTGCCTCCCGCTGGGTCAGGAACGAGCAGTACTTC. The encoded protein is CASRWVRNEQYF.

This chain joins TRBV30 and TRBJ1-1, with D unclear. Germline loops: CDR1 GTSNPN, CDR2 SVGIG (reference sequence). With 0 bases removed from V and 1 base from J, the gap between germline ends came to 12 bases. This CDR3 comprises 15 residues. In DNA, the CDR3 is TGTGCCTGGAGTGTAATGGCTCTCGGGAACACTGAAGCTTTCTTT. Residues: CAWSVMALGNTEAFF.

V gene TRBV5-1 combines with J gene TRBJ1-5; D is possibly TRBD1 (5 bases). Between the trimmed V and J ends, which lost 4 bases and 2 bases, there was a span of 13 bases. Germline V gives CDR1 SGHRS, CDR2 YFSETQ. The CDR3 is 15 amino acids. CDR3 in DNA: TGCGCCAGCAGCAATCTCCCGGGGGGCAATCAGCCCCAGCATTTT. Amino acid sequence: CASSNLPGGNQPQHF.

V usage is TRBV9 and J usage is TRBJ2-1, with D possibly TRBD2 on 7 matching bases. Deletions cut 3 bases from V and 6 bases from J, with 13 bases between. This CDR3 is built from 14 residues. Germline V CDR1 and CDR2: SGDLS, YYNGEE. CDR3 in amino acids: CASSAGGPFNEQFF. The CDR3 nucleotides are TGTGCCAGCAGCGCCGGGGGGCCGTTCAATGAGCAGTTCTTC.